This T cell receptor (beta chain) was found in a study of blood T cell repertoires in COVID-19. This clone appeared a few times. Only in-frame clones appear in the TCRdb table, and some are missing; sequencing was by immunoSEQ multiplex PCR. Of some 90,000 clones listed, roughly nine tenths were seen once; the top ten hold 8.5% to 10%. This sequence originates from a man aged 50 to 60 with acute or convalescent COVID-19. The material sequenced was peripheral blood.

The CDR3 reads CATKLGTGGSVTQYF. CDR3 nucleotides: TGTGCCACCAAGCTTGGGACAGGGGGATCAGTTACGCAGTATTTT. The chain carries TRBV5-4 and TRBJ2-3, with 11 positions matching TRBD1. There are 15 residues in the CDR3. Germline V lookup: CDR1 SGHNT, CDR2 YYREEE (reference sequence). V lost 9 bases, J lost 8 bases, and 14 bases stayed unmatched.